This passage covers 6 T cell receptor beta chains from one sample sequenced in a study of T cells in Graves' hyperthyroidism and ophthalmopathy. Template material for amplifying TCR beta CDR3 regions consisted of RNA transcripts. During a first-round RT-PCR of the TCR CDR3, the HTBI primer set was used. TCRdb reprocessed the multiplex PCR reads with MiXCR, giving one entry per CDR3 protein. The profile shows approximately 640,000 distinct CDR3 sequences, roughly 17% of them singletons. Sequencing used blood. The receptor set was obtained from a man over 45 with Graves' hyperthyroidism.

The chain carries TRBV9 and TRBJ2-1; the match to TRBD2 covers 9 bases. CDR1 is SGDLS, CDR2 YYNGEE, per germline. V lost 4 bases and J lost 8; bases outside the gene matches: 7. This CDR3 is 14 amino acids long. The CDR3 DNA reads as TGTGCCAGCAGCAGTAGCGGGAGTGGCGATGAGCAGTTCTTC. As protein: CASSSSGSGDEQFF. Full variable domain (rest looked up from reference TRBV9 and TRBJ2-1): DSGVTQTPKHLITATGQRVTLRCSPRSGDLSVYWYQQSLDQGLQFLIQYYNGEERAKGNILERFSAQQFPDLHSELNLSSLELGDSALYFCASSSSGSGDEQFFGPGTRLTVL.

This clonotype was detected many times. The J gene is TRBJ2-3, the V gene TRBV27, with 9 positions matching TRBD1. This CDR3 has 14 amino acids. V shed 5 bases, J shed 7 bases, and the junction held 7 bases outside the gene matches. Germline CDR1 reads MNHEY; CDR2 reads SMNVEV (reference sequence). CDR3 in DNA: TGTGCCAGCAGTCCCCGGGACAGGGAGTATACGCAGTATTTT. This gives the protein CASSPRDREYTQYF.

The chain has TRBV4-1 and TRBJ2-3; TRBD2 aligns across 7 bases. Germline CDR1 reads MGHRA; CDR2 reads YSYEKL. V lost 1 base and J lost 5; bases outside the gene matches: 6. This CDR3 contains 15 residues. CDR3 sequence reads: CASSQVATGGDTQYF. The CDR3 DNA reads as TGCGCCAGCAGCCAAGTAGCGACGGGGGGAGATACGCAGTATTTT.

V gene TRBV7-9 combines with J gene TRBJ2-7; 8 nucleotides match TRBD1. The germline V gene encodes CDR1 SEHNR and CDR2 FQNEAQ (reference sequence). The ends lost 1 base at V and 5 bases at J; junction bases unmatched: 4. CDR3 length: 14 amino acids. CDR3: CASSLDRGMHEQYF. The CDR3 coding sequence is TGTGCCAGCAGCTTAGACAGGGGGATGCACGAGCAGTACTTC.

There are many counts of this clonotype. The V call is TRBV20-1, the J call TRBJ2-3, with D possibly matching TRBD2 (5 bases). The ends were cut back, 0 bases at V and 5 bases at J, with 9 bases in the middle. This CDR3 region has 13 residues. CDR1 is DFQATT, CDR2 SNEGSKA, per germline (reference sequence). The CDR3 is CSARDERVDTQYF. In DNA form, the CDR3 reads TGCAGTGCTAGAGATGAGAGGGTAGATACGCAGTATTTT.

This clonotype was detected only a few times. The V and J genes are TRBV9 and TRBJ2-5, with D unclear. Trimming stripped 0 bases from V and 4 bases from J, with 10 bases between. The CDR3 loop spans 14 amino acids. Germline CDR1 SGDLS, CDR2 YYNGEE. CDR3 sequence (DNA): TGTGCCAGCAGCGTAGGTATAGGGCCAGAGACCCAGTACTTC. Its protein is CASSVGIGPETQYF. Drawing the rest from reference TRBV9 and TRBJ2-5, the complete variable domain is DSGVTQTPKHLITATGQRVTLRCSPRSGDLSVYWYQQSLDQGLQFLIQYYNGEERAKGNILERFSAQQFPDLHSELNLSSLELGDSALYFCASSVGIGPETQYFGPGTRLLVL.